This TCR beta chain was found in a study of graft-versus-host responses after intestinal transplantation. This clone is medium-sized. Clones were sequenced by immunoSEQ multiplex PCR, and TCRdb holds only the in-frame ones, with some missing. The sample lists 20,000 to 25,000 clones; approximately 40% were seen once. Some 200,000 CFSE-labeled responder cells were plated with some 200,000 irradiated, violet-dye-labeled stimulator cells. V gave up 3 bases and J gave up 4 bases, with 14 bases separating them. CDR1 and CDR2 (germline): MRHNA, SNTAGT. CDR3 length: 15 residues. The sequenced sample was alloreactive CD8+ T cells from a mixed lymphocyte reaction culture, obtained before intestinal transplant. Regarding subset: CFSE-low proliferating T cells sorted from approximately 6-day pre-transplant mixed lymphocyte reaction (GvH or HvG direction). The chain recombines TRBV6-4 with TRBJ2-3; possible D gene TRBD2, 5 bases. The receptor was derived from a human patient who received an intestinal transplant. The CDR3: CASSEVAGWADTQYF. The CDR3, as DNA: TGTGCCAGCAGTGAGGTTGCGGGCTGGGCAGATACGCAGTATTTT.